These 10 T cell receptor beta chains were sequenced from one sample in a study of T cell repertoires in cytomegalovirus infection. These TCRs are of unknown antigen specificity. Via MiXCR, TCRdb re-called the reads, giving one row per CDR3 protein. The sample consists of approximately 730,000 distinct CDR3 sequences, 25% to 35% of them appearing once. Sequenced material: cultured CD8+ T cells from PBMCs, taken from culture after CMV antigen stimulation. Source of these receptors: a human donor in good health (CMV status not recorded). Some clones in this sample may be carry-over from other donors' samples.

The chain links TRBV11-1 to TRBJ2-7; D is ambiguous. Trimming pared 4 bases from V and 0 bases from J, leaving 10 bases between. CDR1 and CDR2 (germline): SGHAT, FQDESV (reference sequence). CDR3 length: 14 amino acids. CDR3 DNA: TGTGCCAGCAGCTCGTACAAGAGCTCCTACGAGCAGTACTTC. This encodes CASSSYKSSYEQYF. Full variable domain (remainder filled in from reference TRBV11-1 and TRBJ2-7): EAEVAQSPRYKITEKSQAVAFWCDPISGHATLYWYRQILGQGPELLVQFQDESVVDDSQLPKDRFSAERLKGVDSTLKIQPAELGDSAMYLCASSSYKSSYEQYFGPGTRLTVT.

The V gene is TRBV12-3 or TRBV12-4, the J gene TRBJ2-7; D gene ambiguous. The CDR3 has 12 residues. The germline V and J ends were trimmed by 5 bases and 2 bases, with 7 bases remaining between them. The CDR3 DNA sequence: TGTGCCAGCAGTCCTTTGACCTACGAGCAGTACTTC. Its protein is CASSPLTYEQYF.

This clonotype was observed a few times. The rearrangement links TRBV24-1 to TRBJ2-1; 7 bases match TRBD1. The germline gives CDR1 KGHDR, CDR2 SFDVKD. Trimming cost V 3 bases and J 10 bases; bases outside gene matches: 5. CDR3 length: 13 amino acids. CDR3 in DNA: TGTGCCACCAGTGATCACAGGGGTCAAGAGCAGTTCTTC. Translating it yields CATSDHRGQEQFF.

The chain recombines TRBV4-3 with TRBJ2-7; 7 positions match TRBD2. With V trimmed by 1 base and J by 7 bases, 4 bases remained unmatched. CDR1 LGHNA and CDR2 YSLEER come from the germline V gene. This CDR3 region has 13 residues. The CDR3 reads CASSQVVGGEQYV. The CDR3 DNA is TGCGCCAGCAGCCAAGTGGTGGGAGGGGAGCAGTACGTC.

Many counts were recorded for this clonotype. CDR3 in amino acids: CASSWPYNEQFF. The CDR3 nucleotides are TGTGCCAGCAGCTGGCCCTACAATGAGCAGTTCTTC. The chain carries TRBV7-2 and TRBJ2-1, with D uncertain. This CDR3 has 12 amino acids. Germline V gives CDR1 SGHTA, CDR2 FQGNSA. Trimming removed 4 bases from V and 2 bases from J, with 3 bases in between.

This clonotype has only a few counts. This chain uses TRBV12-3 or TRBV12-4 with TRBJ1-1; 8 nucleotides align to TRBD1. Germline trimming cut 4 bases from V and 6 bases from J; bases unmatched to any gene: 7. The CDR3 is made up of 14 amino acids. The CDR3 sequence: CASSWNRGGPEAFF. The CDR3 coding sequence is TGTGCCAGCAGTTGGAACAGGGGGGGACCTGAAGCTTTCTTT.

The rearrangement links TRBV5-1 to TRBJ1-1; no clear D gene. Trimming shortened V by 4 bases and J by 2 bases, and 15 bases separated the two germline ends. Per the germline V gene, CDR1 is SGHRS and CDR2 is YFSETQ. The CDR3 is 15 amino acids. This CDR3 reads CASSPRQLSNTEAFF. The CDR3 nucleotides read TGCGCCAGCAGCCCCCGGCAGCTGTCCAACACTGAAGCTTTCTTT.

This clonotype appeared once. The chain is built from TRBV20-1 and TRBJ1-4; D is uncertain. This CDR3 comprises 13 residues. Germline CDR1 is DFQATT and CDR2 is SNEGSKA (reference sequence). Written as DNA, the CDR3 is TGCATTTTGGGATACCGGGGAAAGGAAAAACTGTTTTTT. Encoded protein: CILGYRGKEKLFF.

The J gene is TRBJ1-2, the V gene TRBV4-1; D is undetermined. The CDR3 has 15 residues. CDR1 MGHRA and CDR2 YSYEKL come from the germline V gene. Between the trimmed V and J ends, which lost 0 bases and 4 bases, there was a span of 12 bases. CDR3 sequence (DNA): TGCGCCAGCAGCCAAGATCTGTCCGACTTCTATGGCTACACCTTC. Its translation: CASSQDLSDFYGYTF.

This clonotype showed up just a few times. The genes are TRBV3-1 and TRBJ1-1, with D hard to call. The CDR3 has 16 amino acids. Germline V CDR1 and CDR2: LGHDT, YNNKEL (reference sequence). Trimming removed 0 bases at V and 1 base at J, with 12 bases between. CDR3 amino acids: CASSQDQVGWNTEAFF. In nucleotides, the CDR3 is TGTGCCAGCAGCCAAGATCAGGTGGGGTGGAACACTGAAGCTTTCTTT.